One sample yielded the 27 T cell receptor beta chains listed below, sequenced in a study of blood T cell repertoires in COVID-19. TCRdb's copy holds only in-frame clones and misses some; the assay was immunoSEQ multiplex PCR. The sample lists about 7,800 clones, about 82% seen once, with around 15% in the top ten. Sequencing used peripheral blood. These receptors all stem from a woman in her sixties or seventies with active COVID-19.

This clone was counted between two and nine times. The V gene is TRBV5-5, the J gene TRBJ1-3; the D gene is possibly TRBD1 (5 bases). Germline V gene sequence: CDR1 SGHKS, CDR2 YYEKEE (reference sequence). Trimming took 4 bases from V and 0 from J, leaving 17 bases between them. The CDR3 is 17 residues long. The CDR3 region has the DNA TGTGCCAGCAGCCCACCATGGGGGGTTAGCTCTGGAAACACCATATATTTT. Protein: CASSPPWGVSSGNTIYF.

The chain carries TRBV7-9 and TRBJ2-7; 7 bases line up with TRBD2. V lost 3 bases and J lost 4; bases outside the gene matches: 15. Germline CDR1 is SEHNR and CDR2 is FQNEAQ (reference sequence). The CDR3 sequence is 17 residues long. Here the CDR3 DNA reads TGTGCCAGCAGCTTCGGACTAGGGGCTCAACCGGGGTACGAGCAGTACTTC. Its protein product is CASSFGLGAQPGYEQYF.

This clone is termed medium-sized. DNA of the CDR3: TGTGCCAGCAGCTTGGCGTCGGGGATGGACACTGAAGCTTTCTTT. Its translation is CASSLASGMDTEAFF. This sequence joins TRBV5-4 and TRBJ1-1; no definite D call. The V end lost 0 bases, the J end lost 3 bases, and 12 bases lay between the germline ends. CDR3 length: 15 residues. Germline CDR1 SGHNT, CDR2 YYREEE (reference sequence).

The V and J genes are TRBV20-1 and TRBJ1-1; no clear D. CDR1 DFQATT and CDR2 SNEGSKA come from the germline V gene (reference sequence). The CDR3 has 10 amino acids. CDR3 loop: CSWRSTEAFF. The DNA for the CDR3 is TGCAGCTGGCGGTCCACTGAAGCTTTCTTT.

The chain carries TRBV2 and TRBJ1-4, with D hard to call. Trimming removed 7 bases from V and 7 bases from J, with 10 bases in between. Germline CDR1 is SNHLY and CDR2 is FYNNEI. The CDR3 extends over 12 amino acids. CDR3 bases: TGTGCCAGCAATCTCGTCGGTGAAAAACTGTTTTTT. This sequence encodes CASNLVGEKLFF.

The J gene is TRBJ2-5, the V gene TRBV10-3; 8 positions agree with TRBD2. CDR3 length: 13 amino acids. V shed 9 bases, J shed 5 bases, and the junction held 8 bases outside the gene matches. The germline V gene has CDR1 ENHRY and CDR2 SYGVKD. The chain's CDR3 is CAIGRGAPETQYF. CDR3 sequence (DNA): TGTGCCATTGGGCGGGGGGCCCCGGAGACCCAGTACTTC.

The V call is TRBV15, the J call TRBJ2-4; a weak D match, TRBD1 (6 bases). The CDR3 extends over 14 amino acids. Per germline, CDR1 LNHNV and CDR2 YYDKDF (reference sequence). V lost 3 bases and J 5 bases, leaving 11 bases between the germline ends. DNA for the CDR3: TGTGCCACCAGCAGCTCCCACAGGGAAAACATTCAGTACTTC. It codes for CATSSSHRENIQYF.

As DNA, the CDR3 is TGTGCCAGTAGTACCCAACAGGGTTGGGATTCACCCCTCCACTTT. Translation: CASSTQQGWDSPLHF. This rearrangement joins TRBV19 to TRBJ1-6; D is perhaps TRBD1 (6 bases). Germline CDR1 is LNHDA and CDR2 is SQIVND (reference sequence). V lost 4 bases and J lost 8, with 15 bases in between. The CDR3 consists of 15 residues.

The rearrangement uses TRBV7-2 and TRBJ2-3, with 8 bases matching TRBD2. This CDR3 spans 13 amino acids. Germline CDR1 and CDR2: SGHTA and FQGNSA. After removal of 5 bases from V and 8 bases from J, the junction contained 6 bases not matched to a gene. CDR3 in DNA: TGTGCCAGCAGCCCCGTAGCGGGATTTACGCAGTATTTT. Amino acids: CASSPVAGFTQYF. Combining the CDR3 with reference TRBV7-2 and TRBJ2-3 gives the whole variable domain GAGVSQSPSNKVTEKGKDVELRCDPISGHTALYWYRQSLGQGLEFLIYFQGNSAPDKSGLPSDRFSAERTGGSVSTLTIQRTQQEDSAVYLCASSPVAGFTQYFGPGTRLTVL.

This clone showed up just once. This chain connects TRBV14 to TRBJ1-2; D might be TRBD1 (6 bases). Germline V gene data show CDR1 as SGHDN and CDR2 as FVKESK. This CDR3 comprises 15 residues. Trimming removed 4 bases from V and 2 bases from J, with 14 bases in between. The CDR3 spells CASSRITGWNYGYTF. The CDR3 DNA sequence: TGTGCCAGCAGCCGAATTACAGGGTGGAACTATGGCTACACCTTC.

This chain links TRBV18 with TRBJ2-7, with 12 bases identical to TRBD1. This CDR3 spans 14 amino acids. Germline V gives CDR1 KGHSH, CDR2 LQKENI. V shed 3 bases, J shed 6 bases, and the junction held 3 bases outside the gene matches. For the CDR3, the DNA is TGTGCCAGCTCACCGGGACAGGGGGCCCGCGAGCAGTACTTC. This translates into CASSPGQGAREQYF.

The chain is built from TRBV9 and TRBJ2-5; perhaps TRBD1 as D (6 bases). Per the germline V gene, CDR1 is SGDLS and CDR2 is YYNGEE. V lost 3 bases, J lost 5 bases, and 11 bases lay in between. This CDR3 is 13 amino acids long. The chain's CDR3 is CASSGGQRETQYF. As DNA, the CDR3 is TGTGCCAGCAGCGGGGGGCAGCGCGAGACCCAGTACTTC.

The J gene is TRBJ1-5, the V gene TRBV4-1; 10 nucleotides agree with TRBD1. V gave up 0 bases and J gave up 3 bases; unmatched junction bases: 8. Germline V gives CDR1 MGHRA, CDR2 YSYEKL. The CDR3 has 18 amino acids. The CDR3 loop reads CASSQDLGQGINNQPQHF. The CDR3 DNA follows: TGCGCCAGCAGCCAAGATTTGGGACAGGGGATTAACAATCAGCCCCAGCATTTT.

The chain uses TRBV6-5 and TRBJ1-2, with TRBD1 matching 8 bases. Losses at the gene ends were 7 bases for V and 4 bases for J; bases not matched to a gene: 11. CDR3 length: 15 amino acids. Germline CDR1 MNHEY, CDR2 SVGAGI. CDR3 amino acids: CASNPSRDRLYGYTF. The CDR3, as DNA: TGTGCCAGCAACCCCTCGAGGGACAGGCTCTATGGCTACACCTTC.

V and J are TRBV28 and TRBJ1-2, with D perhaps TRBD1 (5 bases). This CDR3 comprises 14 residues. V was pared by 5 bases and J by 3 bases, with 13 bases between. CDR1 and CDR2 from the germline V gene are MDHEN and SYDVKM. The CDR3 DNA follows: TGTGCCAGCAGTGGGGCAGGGAGGGACTATGGCTACACCTTC. Its protein is CASSGAGRDYGYTF.

The chain joins TRBV27 to TRBJ1-1, with 8 bases fitting TRBD1. The CDR3 spans 15 residues. Germline CDR1 and CDR2: MNHEY and SMNVEV (reference sequence). V gave up 0 bases and J gave up 1 base; unmatched junction bases: 1. The CDR3 spells CASSLSGTGNTEAFF. The CDR3 nucleotides read TGTGCCAGCAGTTTATCCGGGACAGGGAACACTGAAGCTTTCTTT.

This clone was counted between two and nine times. The chain employs TRBV27 and TRBJ2-7; D might be TRBD2 (6 bases). The V end was cut by 4 bases, the J end by 0 bases, with 13 bases between. This CDR3 has 15 residues. Germline lookup yields CDR1 MNHEY and CDR2 SMNVEV (reference sequence). In DNA, the CDR3 is TGTGCCAGCAGTTGGGCGGGGCGCCTCTCCTACGAGCAGTACTTC. As protein: CASSWAGRLSYEQYF.

The V and J genes are TRBV5-4 and TRBJ1-1, with a weak D call TRBD1 (6 bases). V gave up 4 bases and J gave up 1 base, with 8 bases separating them. There are 13 residues in the CDR3. The V gene's germline CDR1 is SGHNT and CDR2 YYREEE (reference sequence). The chain's CDR3 is CASSGGQNTEAFF. The CDR3 nucleotides are TGTGCCAGCAGCGGGGGACAGAACACTGAAGCTTTCTTT. The full variable domain, in which reference TRBV5-4 and TRBJ1-1 provide the parts outside the CDR3, is ETGVTQSPTHLIKTRGQQVTLRCSSQSGHNTVSWYQQALGQGPQFIFQYYREEENGRGNFPPRFSGLQFPNYSSELNVNALELDDSALYLCASSGGQNTEAFFGQGTRLTVV.

The chain employs TRBV7-2 and TRBJ1-1; 9 bases are shared with TRBD1. Trimming removed 3 bases from V and 1 base from J; junction bases left unmatched: 6. This CDR3 comprises 16 residues. CDR1 and CDR2 from the germline V gene are SGHTA and FQGNSA. CDR3: CASSFGQGWANTEAFF. The CDR3 region has the DNA TGTGCCAGCAGCTTTGGACAGGGGTGGGCGAACACTGAAGCTTTCTTT.

This clone was recorded once. V gene TRBV11-2 combines with J gene TRBJ2-2, with 7 positions matching TRBD2. Germline V gene sequence: CDR1 SGHAT, CDR2 FQNNGV. CDR3 length equals 16 residues. With 5 bases clipped from V and 2 bases from J, the junction kept 8 bases outside the gene matches. The DNA for the CDR3 is TGTGCCAGCAGCACCGGCCCGGGGGGAAACACCGGGGAGCTGTTTTTT. Translation gives CASSTGPGGNTGELFF.

This clone appeared a few times. The chain recombines TRBV27 with TRBJ1-3, with D unclear. Germline assignment: CDR1 MNHEY and CDR2 SMNVEV (reference sequence). This CDR3 comprises 13 residues. V dropped 6 bases and J dropped 0 bases, with 6 bases sitting between them. CDR3 sequence (DNA): TGTGCCAGCAGACACCTCTCTGGAAACACCATATATTTT. Translating it yields CASRHLSGNTIYF.

The chain couples TRBV5-1 to TRBJ2-7; TRBD1 aligns across 12 bases. The CDR3 runs to 15 residues. Unmatched junction bases numbered 4, after V lost 0 bases and J lost 6 bases. Germline CDR1 is SGHRS and CDR2 is YFSETQ. The CDR3 region is CASSLGGTGGGEQYF. Here the CDR3 DNA reads TGCGCCAGCAGCTTGGGTGGGACAGGGGGCGGCGAGCAGTACTTC.

The J gene is TRBJ2-5, the V gene TRBV5-4; 7 nucleotides match TRBD1. Germline CDR1 reads SGHNT; CDR2 reads YYREEE (reference sequence). The CDR3 runs to 14 residues. The V segment lost 3 bases and the J segment 5 bases; nucleotides outside the gene matches: 7. The CDR3 sequence is CASSSTRDSETQYF. CDR3 nucleotides: TGTGCCAGCAGCTCGACCCGGGACAGTGAGACCCAGTACTTC.

This rearrangement joins TRBV28 to TRBJ1-3; no clear D. Germline values: CDR1 MDHEN, CDR2 SYDVKM. Trimming pared 11 bases from V and 4 bases from J, leaving 6 bases between. This CDR3 region has 10 residues. CDR3 sequence: CAREGNTIYF. CDR3 coding DNA: TGTGCCCGGGAAGGAAACACCATATATTTT.

The rearrangement joins TRBV30 to TRBJ2-5; possibly TRBD2 for D (6 bases). CDR3 length: 15 amino acids. Germline-derived CDR1 and CDR2 are GTSNPN and SVGIG (reference sequence). V gave up 4 bases and J gave up 7 bases, with 22 bases separating them. The CDR3 DNA reads as TGTGCCTGGATGGCGGGAACGCGAGCATCCCCGACCCAGTACTTC. Translation gives CAWMAGTRASPTQYF.

This clone was seen just once. The chain carries TRBV6-5 and TRBJ1-3; tentative D call: TRBD1 (5 bases). Germline V gene sequence: CDR1 MNHEY, CDR2 SVGAGI. This CDR3 has 16 amino acids. The germline V and J ends were trimmed by 2 bases and 0 bases, with 11 bases remaining between them. The DNA of the CDR3 is TGTGCCAGCAGTTACGGGGCCACCTTCTCTGGAAACACCATATATTTT. Protein product: CASSYGATFSGNTIYF.

The chain uses TRBV18 and TRBJ2-3; tentatively, D is TRBD1 (6 bases). The V end was cut by 1 base, the J end by 0 bases, with 14 bases between. Germline assignment: CDR1 KGHSH and CDR2 LQKENI. CDR3 size: 17 residues. For the CDR3, the DNA is TGTGCCAGCTCACCACGGAAGGGGGTCTCTAGCACAGATACGCAGTATTTT. Translated: CASSPRKGVSSTDTQYF.